The 2 T cell receptor beta chains presented below share a single source sample, sequenced in a study of T cells in Graves' hyperthyroidism and ophthalmopathy. What was amplified from RNA transcripts were TCR beta CDR3 regions. HTBI primers drove first-round RT-PCR of the TCR CDR3. One entry per CDR3 protein, called by TCRdb with MiXCR from the multiplex PCR reads. Of about 840,000 distinct CDR3 sequences detected, over 35% appear once; the ten largest clones hold about 9%. The sample comprised blood. The receptors derive from a man aged 18-30 years with Graves' hyperthyroidism.

The rearrangement joins TRBV5-5 to TRBJ1-4; no firm D call. The CDR3 covers 14 residues. Germline values: CDR1 SGHKS, CDR2 YYEKEE (reference sequence). The V gene lost 3 bases and the J gene lost 7 bases, with 13 bases spanning the gap. CDR3 coding DNA: TGTGCCAGCAGCTCCGCCGGTCCGGGTGAAAAACTGTTTTTT. It specifies CASSSAGPGEKLFF.

J is TRBJ2-5 and V is TRBV29-1; D is unclear. V lost 6 bases to trimming and J lost 0 bases, with 14 bases between them. CDR1 is SQVTM and CDR2 is ANQGSEA in the germline V gene. This CDR3 is built from 14 residues. CDR3 sequence reads: CSVRTDPYQETQYF. The CDR3 DNA reads TGCAGCGTGCGGACGGATCCATACCAAGAGACCCAGTACTTC.